A single sample is the source of the 25 T cell receptor beta chains below, sequenced in a study of T cell responses to AZD1222 COVID-19 vaccine. Using immunoSEQ multiplex PCR, the repertoire was profiled, and TCRdb retains in-frame clones only, with some absent. The repertoire holds about 150,000 clones, around 85% seen once, with 7.9% in the top ten. Sequenced here: peripheral blood, sampled 28 days after the second dose of the MenACWY control vaccine. Receptor source: an adult who received the MenACWY meningococcal vaccine as a control.

Judged by abundance, this clone is medium-sized. V is TRBV5-1 and J is TRBJ2-7; 8 nucleotides agree with TRBD2. Germline-derived CDR1 and CDR2 are SGHRS and YFSETQ. The CDR3 totals 14 residues. The V segment lost 4 bases and the J segment 4 bases; nucleotides outside the gene matches: 7. CDR3 nucleotide sequence: TGCGCCAGCAGCCCCGCGGGGGGCGGATACGAGCAGTACGTC. Translation: CASSPAGGGYEQYV.

This chain joins TRBV3-1 (or the pseudogene TRBV3-2) and TRBJ2-7; D ambiguous. Germline V lookup: CDR1 LGHDT, CDR2 YNNKEL (reference sequence). Trimming left V 3 bases short and J 3 bases short, with 18 bases between. The CDR3 loop spans 16 amino acids. CDR3 in amino acids: CASSQAPGRRDYEQYF. The DNA of the CDR3 is TGTGCCAGCAGCCAGGCCCCCGGGCGGAGAGACTACGAGCAGTACTTC.

The chain recombines TRBV20-1 with TRBJ2-1; perhaps TRBD1 as D (5 bases). The V end was cut by 3 bases, the J end by 2 bases, with 11 bases between. The germline V gene encodes CDR1 DFQATT and CDR2 SNEGSKA (reference sequence). The CDR3 sequence is 14 residues long. Here the CDR3 reads CSASGQGTYNEQFF. In DNA form, the CDR3 reads TGCAGTGCTAGTGGGCAGGGAACCTACAATGAGCAGTTCTTC.

In this sample, this clone turned up a few times. This chain links TRBV28 with TRBJ1-2; the match to TRBD1 covers 9 bases. The CDR3 loop spans 15 amino acids. Germline CDR1 reads MDHEN; CDR2 reads SYDVKM. With 7 bases clipped from V and 4 bases from J, the junction kept 10 bases outside the gene matches. In nucleotides, the CDR3 is TGTGCCAGCAATGCGGACAGGGGCTACGTCTATGGCTACACCTTC. The encoded protein is CASNADRGYVYGYTF.

This chain links TRBV19 with TRBJ2-7; 9 bases fit TRBD1. Per the germline V gene, CDR1 is LNHDA and CDR2 is SQIVND (reference sequence). The CDR3 runs 13 residues. The V segment lost 6 bases and the J segment 2 bases; nucleotides outside the gene matches: 2. For the CDR3, the DNA is TGTGCCAGTAGCGGGACAGGGACCTACGAGCAGTACTTC. Residues: CASSGTGTYEQYF.

The chain recombines TRBV18 with TRBJ1-2, with 7 bases lining up with TRBD1. The CDR3 sequence is 15 residues long. Per germline, CDR1 KGHSH and CDR2 LQKENI. V was pared by 3 bases and J by 2 bases, with 6 bases of the junction left unmatched. As DNA, the CDR3 is TGTGCCAGCTCACCGCTACAGGGGCCGAACTATGGCTACACCTTC. Protein: CASSPLQGPNYGYTF.

In the case of this clone: The junction does not match germline at one end; this may be a read error. The chain links TRBV6-4 to TRBJ1-2, with 7 positions matching TRBD1. Germline lookup yields CDR1 MRHNA and CDR2 SNTAGT. CDR3 length equals 12 residues. CDR3 loop: CASSDPTGVQSF. The DNA of the CDR3 is TGTGCCAGCAGTGACCCCACAGGGGTTCAGTCCTTC.

V usage is TRBV3-1 (or the pseudogene TRBV3-2) and J usage is TRBJ1-6, with no clear D. Deletions cut 0 bases from V and 9 bases from J, with 0 bases between. Germline CDR1 and CDR2: LGHDT and YNNKEL (reference sequence). The CDR3 has 11 amino acids. CDR3 loop: CASSQDSPLHF. For the CDR3, the DNA is TGTGCCAGCAGCCAAGATTCACCCCTCCACTTT.

The chain uses TRBV4-1 and TRBJ1-2; 8 bases are a match to TRBD1. Trimming removed 1 base from V and 2 bases from J; junction bases left unmatched: 6. The germline V gene encodes CDR1 MGHRA and CDR2 YSYEKL. The CDR3 sequence is 16 residues long. The CDR3: CASSQGQGAENYGYTF. CDR3 coding DNA: TGCGCCAGCAGCCAAGGTCAGGGGGCGGAAAACTATGGCTACACCTTC.

V gene TRBV19 combines with J gene TRBJ2-3; a weak D match, TRBD1 (5 bases). Trimming shortened V by 3 bases and J by 3 bases, and 13 bases separated the two germline ends. The germline CDR1 and CDR2 sequences are LNHDA and SQIVND (reference sequence). There are 15 residues in the CDR3. The CDR3 region has the DNA TGTGCCAGTAGTATTATCGCCAGGGATACAGATACGCAGTATTTT. Translation gives CASSIIARDTDTQYF.

The chain is built from TRBV2 and TRBJ1-6; possible D gene TRBD1, 5 bases. Germline CDR1 SNHLY, CDR2 FYNNEI. CDR3 length equals 13 residues. Between the trimmed V and J ends, which lost 9 bases and 7 bases, there was a span of 13 bases. DNA of the CDR3: TGTGCCAGGGGTGACAGCCTGAATTCACCCCTCCACTTT. It specifies CARGDSLNSPLHF.

This chain connects TRBV28 to TRBJ2-2, with 8 bases lining up with TRBD2. Trimming at V came to 6 bases and at J to 0 bases, leaving 3 bases not matched to a gene. Looked up from germline, CDR1 is MDHEN and CDR2 is SYDVKM. This CDR3 has 15 amino acids. For the CDR3, the DNA is TGTGCCAGCAGGACTAGCGCCCCGAACACCGGGGAGCTGTTTTTT. Amino acid sequence: CASRTSAPNTGELFF.

This chain joins TRBV6-5 and TRBJ1-1; 7 nucleotides align to TRBD1. The CDR3 loop spans 15 amino acids. CDR1 and CDR2 (germline): MNHEY, SVGAGI. V lost 5 bases to trimming and J lost 1 base; unmatched junction nucleotides: 7. The CDR3 region has the DNA TGTGCCAGCAGTAGACGGACAGGACGGAACACTGAAGCTTTCTTT. Its protein product is CASSRRTGRNTEAFF.

This chain joins TRBV18 and TRBJ2-3; 12 nucleotides agree with TRBD2. V was clipped by 10 bases and J by 2 bases; unmatched bases: 7. This CDR3 has 15 amino acids. CDR1 is KGHSH, CDR2 LQKENI, per germline. The CDR3 here is CATSSGGATTDTQYF. In nucleotides, the CDR3 is TGTGCCACCTCTAGCGGGGGGGCCACCACAGATACGCAGTATTTT.

The chain uses TRBV2 and TRBJ2-3; 8 nucleotides line up with TRBD1. The CDR3 is 14 amino acids. Losses at the gene ends were 8 bases for V and 6 bases for J; bases not matched to a gene: 10. In germline, CDR1 is SNHLY, CDR2 FYNNEI. The CDR3 sequence is CASGRDRWRDTQYF. The CDR3 coding sequence is TGTGCCAGCGGTCGGGACAGGTGGAGGGATACGCAGTATTTT. The whole variable domain, filled in from reference TRBV2 and TRBJ2-3, reads EPEVTQTPSHQVTQMGQEVILRCVPISNHLYFYWYRQILGQKVEFLVSFYNNEISEKSEIFDDQFSVERPDGSNFTLKIRSTKLEDSAMYFCASGRDRWRDTQYFGPGTRLTVL.

The chain uses TRBV11-2 and TRBJ1-3; TRBD1 agrees at 7 bases. The CDR3 covers 14 residues. The V segment lost 6 bases and the J segment 5 bases; nucleotides outside the gene matches: 7. CDR1 and CDR2 from the germline V gene are SGHAT and FQNNGV. CDR3 nucleotide sequence: TGTGCCAGCAGAGGTCACAGGGGTAGAAACACCATATATTTT. Its translation: CASRGHRGRNTIYF.

This clone has a handful of counts. CDR3 sequence reads: CASSSTGANQPQHF. CDR3 in DNA: TGTGCCAGCAGCTCAACAGGGGCCAATCAGCCCCAGCATTTT. This chain uses TRBV7-8 with TRBJ1-5, with 7 bases fitting TRBD1. V was clipped by 4 bases and J by 3 bases; unmatched bases: 3. CDR1 is SGHVS and CDR2 is FQNEAQ in the germline V gene. This CDR3 comprises 14 residues.

DNA for the CDR3: TGTGCCAGCAGCCAAGATGGAATAGGCGATGAGCAGTTCTTC. Protein: CASSQDGIGDEQFF. The gene calls are TRBV3-1 (or the pseudogene TRBV3-2) and TRBJ2-1, with D uncertain. Per the germline V gene, CDR1 is LGHDT and CDR2 is YNNKEL (reference sequence). This CDR3 has 14 amino acids. Trimming removed 0 bases from V and 8 bases from J, with 11 bases in between.

The chain recombines TRBV5-1 with TRBJ1-6, with TRBD1 matching 9 bases. Germline CDR1 is SGHRS and CDR2 is YFSETQ. V shed 4 bases and J 7 bases; nucleotides not matched to a gene: 6. The CDR3 is 15 amino acids. DNA for the CDR3: TGCGCCAGCAGCCCGGGACAGGGTGGGAATTCACCCCTCCACTTT. Protein product: CASSPGQGGNSPLHF. Supplemented by reference TRBV5-1 and TRBJ1-6, the full variable domain reads KAGVTQTPRYLIKTRGQQVTLSCSPISGHRSVSWYQQTPGQGLQFLFEYFSETQRNKGNFPGRFSGRQFSNSRSEMNVSTLELGDSALYLCASSPGQGGNSPLHFGNGTRLTVT.

The V and J genes are TRBV6-1 and TRBJ2-6; no clear D gene. V shed 1 base and J shed 1 base, with 5 bases lying between them. In germline, CDR1 is MNHNS, CDR2 SASEGT. The CDR3 consists of 15 residues. The chain's CDR3 is CASSEGLSGANVLTF. The CDR3 region has the DNA TGTGCCAGCAGTGAAGGACTTTCTGGGGCCAACGTCCTGACTTTC.

This chain uses TRBV18 with TRBJ2-3; tentatively, D is TRBD2 (7 bases). In germline, CDR1 is KGHSH, CDR2 LQKENI. The CDR3 consists of 14 residues. Trimming took off 6 bases at V and 6 bases at J, with 16 bases between the two ends. CDR3 nucleotides: TGTGCCAGCTCCGGGGGGCCCCAAGGGGATACGCAGTATTTT. Its protein is CASSGGPQGDTQYF.

This rearrangement joins TRBV19 to TRBJ1-2, with D perhaps TRBD1 (5 bases). The CDR3 totals 14 residues. Germline V gene data show CDR1 as LNHDA and CDR2 as SQIVND (reference sequence). Trimming pared 6 bases from V and 4 bases from J, leaving 15 bases between. This CDR3 reads CASRATGDGYGYTF. CDR3 coding DNA: TGTGCCAGTAGGGCGACGGGGGATGGCTATGGCTACACCTTC.

V and J are TRBV11-3 and TRBJ2-1; the D gene is possibly TRBD2 (6 bases). Germline CDR1 and CDR2: SGHNT and YENEEA. V was cut by 4 bases and J by 6 bases, with 22 bases left in between. CDR3 length equals 17 residues. CDR3 sequence reads: CASSSFGPIKGGNEQFF. Here the CDR3 DNA reads TGTGCCAGCAGCTCCTTCGGGCCCATCAAGGGAGGCAATGAGCAGTTCTTC.

V and J are TRBV7-8 and TRBJ2-7; 7 nucleotides align to TRBD2. Germline values: CDR1 SGHVS, CDR2 FQNEAQ. The V segment lost 2 bases and the J segment 6 bases; nucleotides outside the gene matches: 10. CDR3 length: 15 amino acids. As DNA, the CDR3 is TGTGCCAGCAGCTTACTACTAGCGTTGGGGGTCGAGCAGTACTTC. It specifies CASSLLLALGVEQYF.

V usage is TRBV5-4 and J usage is TRBJ1-2, with D perhaps matching TRBD1 (6 bases). CDR1 and CDR2 from the germline V gene are SGHNT and YYREEE (reference sequence). This CDR3 region has 13 residues. V lost 4 bases to trimming and J lost 5 bases, with 12 bases between them. DNA of the CDR3: TGTGCCAGCAGCCGGGGGGCCGAATATGGCTACACCTTC. It is translated as CASSRGAEYGYTF.